These 2 T cell receptor beta chains originate from one sample sequenced in a study of naive and memory T cell subsets. The sample's treatment: skin biopsy from PPD injection site in Mantoux-positive individual. An oligonucleotide containing a UMI was ligated to the 3' end of TCR cDNA. Amplification of ligated cDNA took four PCR rounds with SP2 and nested alpha and beta constant primers. TCRdb redid the calling of the UMI-ligation and nested PCR reads with MiXCR, one entry per CDR3 protein. The table has 20,000 to 25,000 distinct CDR3 sequences, roughly 6% seen once. This specimen consisted of skin, obtained from a tuberculin skin test site. Receptors originate from an adult in good health.

The chain combines TRBV18 with TRBJ2-1, with 8 bases fitting TRBD2. CDR3 length equals 16 residues. Germline V gene sequence: CDR1 KGHSH, CDR2 LQKENI. V dropped 3 bases and J dropped 2; count of bases not matched to a gene: 6. In DNA form, the CDR3 reads TGTGCCAGCTCACCGACTAGCGCCAGACCCTACAATGAGCAGTTCTTC. This codes for CASSPTSARPYNEQFF.

This clonotype was observed a few times. The V call is TRBV19, the J call TRBJ1-5; D is ambiguous. Germline CDR1 and CDR2: LNHDA and SQIVND (reference sequence). V shed 3 bases and J shed 1 base, with 7 bases lying between them. The CDR3 has 14 residues. CDR3 sequence: CASSMWQSNQPQHF. The CDR3 region has the DNA TGTGCCAGTAGTATGTGGCAGAGCAATCAGCCCCAGCATTTT.